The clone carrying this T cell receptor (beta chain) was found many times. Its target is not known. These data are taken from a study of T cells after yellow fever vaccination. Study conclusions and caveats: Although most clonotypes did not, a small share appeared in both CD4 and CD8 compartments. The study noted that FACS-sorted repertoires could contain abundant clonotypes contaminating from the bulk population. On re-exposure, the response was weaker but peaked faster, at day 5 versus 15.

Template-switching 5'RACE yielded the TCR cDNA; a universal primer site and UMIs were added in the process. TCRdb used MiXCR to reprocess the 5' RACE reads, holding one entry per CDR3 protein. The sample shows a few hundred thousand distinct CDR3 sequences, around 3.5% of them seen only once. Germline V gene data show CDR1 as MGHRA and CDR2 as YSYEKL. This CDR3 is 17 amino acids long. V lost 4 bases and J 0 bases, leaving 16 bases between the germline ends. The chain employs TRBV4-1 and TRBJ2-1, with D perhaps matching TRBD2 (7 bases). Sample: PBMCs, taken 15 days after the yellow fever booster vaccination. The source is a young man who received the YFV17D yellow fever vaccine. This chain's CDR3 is CASSPAAGASSYNEQFF. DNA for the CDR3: TGCGCCAGCAGCCCGGCCGCGGGGGCCAGCTCCTACAATGAGCAGTTCTTC.